A single sample is the source of the 10 T cell receptor beta chains below, sequenced in a study of CD8+CD57+ T cells in acquired aplastic anemia (dated by TCRdb to the late 2010s). For sequencing, an Illumina HiSeq 2000 was employed. Genomic DNA was used as template for profiling of TCR beta VDJ combinations and CDR3 sequences. TCRdb took the public reads, trimmed them with fastp at Q25, ran MiXCR for clone calling and kept in-frame beta chains. When rows share a CDR3 protein, they turn into one entry using the most common DNA and genes. Here the sample has around 190,000 distinct CDR3 sequences; roughly 57% occur a single time. Around 28% of the sample belongs to the ten largest clones. The specimen sequenced was sorted CD4+, CD8+, or CD8+CD57+ T cells (not recorded which) from PBMCs. The receptor source for this set is a human donor in good health.

This clonotype was seen many times. V is TRBV6-2 or TRBV6-3 and J is TRBJ2-3, with a weak D call TRBD1 (5 bases). Trimming cost V 2 bases and J 2 bases, with 8 bases left between them. The CDR3 extends over 14 amino acids. Germline V CDR1 and CDR2: MNHEY, SVGEGT. DNA of the CDR3: TGTGCCAGCAGTTACGGACAACCCACAGATACGCAGTATTTT. Its protein is CASSYGQPTDTQYF.

The chain recombines TRBV4-1 with TRBJ1-1; D is perhaps TRBD1 (5 bases). With 0 bases removed from V and 8 bases from J, the gap between germline ends came to 7 bases. Germline V gene sequence: CDR1 MGHRA, CDR2 YSYEKL. CDR3 length equals 12 residues. The CDR3 protein is CASSQEQEEAFF. The CDR3 DNA reads TGCGCCAGCAGCCAAGAACAGGAAGAAGCTTTCTTT.

The V gene is TRBV7-2, the J gene TRBJ2-7; weak D call: TRBD2 (6 bases). Trimming took off 4 bases at V and 4 bases at J, with 11 bases between the two ends. CDR3 length equals 13 residues. Germline CDR1 is SGHTA and CDR2 is FQGNSA. CDR3 nucleotide sequence: TGTGCCAGCAGCTCAGAAGCGGGTTACGAGCAGTACTTC. The encoded protein is CASSSEAGYEQYF.

The V gene is TRBV19, the J gene TRBJ2-7; either TRBD1 or TRBD2 may fit D (5 bases each). Germline lookup yields CDR1 LNHDA and CDR2 SQIVND (reference sequence). V was shortened by 9 bases and J by 2 bases, with 20 bases between the two germline ends. The CDR3 is 15 residues long. Here the CDR3 reads CASSSGRSGPYEQYF. CDR3 DNA sequence: TGTGCCAGCTCGTCGGGGCGGTCTGGACCCTACGAGCAGTACTTC.

J is TRBJ1-1 and V is TRBV19, with D perhaps matching TRBD1 (5 bases). CDR3 length equals 14 residues. Trimming removed 3 bases from V and 6 bases from J, with 14 bases in between. Germline V gene sequence: CDR1 LNHDA, CDR2 SQIVND (reference sequence). CDR3 amino acids: CASSMSRVFAEAFF. The DNA of the CDR3 is TGTGCCAGTAGTATGAGCAGGGTGTTTGCTGAAGCTTTCTTT.

This rearrangement joins TRBV15 to TRBJ2-7, with 10 nucleotides matching TRBD1. Trimming took 3 bases from V and 0 from J; bases not matched to a gene: 8. The CDR3 spans 17 residues. Germline loops: CDR1 LNHNV, CDR2 YYDKDF (reference sequence). CDR3 coding DNA: TGTGCCACCAGCAGGCACGGGACAGGGGATTTCTCCTACGAGCAGTACTTC. Encoded protein: CATSRHGTGDFSYEQYF.

The chain is built from TRBV7-9 and TRBJ2-3; D is perhaps TRBD1 (6 bases). Looked up from germline, CDR1 is SEHNR and CDR2 is FQNEAQ (reference sequence). V dropped 2 bases and J dropped 0 bases, with 9 bases sitting between them. The CDR3 has 15 residues. The CDR3 region is CASSLLGHSTDTQYF. DNA for the CDR3: TGTGCCAGCAGCTTATTGGGACACAGCACAGATACGCAGTATTTT.

This clonotype appeared a few times. The chain joins TRBV14 to TRBJ2-2; a possible D gene is TRBD1 (5 bases). The ends were cut back, 6 bases at V and 0 bases at J, with 8 bases in the middle. The CDR3 totals 14 residues. Per the germline V gene, CDR1 is SGHDN and CDR2 is FVKESK. CDR3 nucleotide sequence: TGTGCCAGCAGTCCGGACACGAACACCGGGGAGCTGTTTTTT. It yields the protein CASSPDTNTGELFF. Full variable domain (outside the CDR3, taken from reference TRBV14 and TRBJ2-2): EAGVTQFPSHSVIEKGQTVTLRCDPISGHDNLYWYRRVMGKEIKFLLHFVKESKQDESGMPNNRFLAERTGGTYSTLKVQPAELEDSGVYFCASSPDTNTGELFFGEGSRLTVL.

The chain has TRBV10-3 and TRBJ1-5; a weak D match, TRBD1 (5 bases). CDR3 size: 14 residues. The V and J ends lost 2 bases and 1 base respectively, with 6 bases between them. Germline-derived CDR1 and CDR2 are ENHRY and SYGVKD. CDR3 DNA sequence: TGTGCCATCAGTGAGGGGGGAAGCAATCAGCCCCAGCATTTT. Encoded protein: CAISEGGSNQPQHF.

About this clonotype: This sequence may be a read error, since a much larger clone differs from it by one base. Because it lacks the conserved phenylalanine or tryptophan at the end, this CDR3 is likely a read error. The chain uses TRBV5-5 and TRBJ1-3; D is undetermined. CDR3 length: 12 amino acids. Germline V CDR1 and CDR2: SGHKS, YYEKEE (reference sequence). Deletions cut 7 bases from V and 3 bases from J, with 8 bases between. CDR3 region: CASANLGNTIYL. The CDR3 nucleotides are TGTGCCAGCGCGAACCTTGGAAACACCATATATCTT.